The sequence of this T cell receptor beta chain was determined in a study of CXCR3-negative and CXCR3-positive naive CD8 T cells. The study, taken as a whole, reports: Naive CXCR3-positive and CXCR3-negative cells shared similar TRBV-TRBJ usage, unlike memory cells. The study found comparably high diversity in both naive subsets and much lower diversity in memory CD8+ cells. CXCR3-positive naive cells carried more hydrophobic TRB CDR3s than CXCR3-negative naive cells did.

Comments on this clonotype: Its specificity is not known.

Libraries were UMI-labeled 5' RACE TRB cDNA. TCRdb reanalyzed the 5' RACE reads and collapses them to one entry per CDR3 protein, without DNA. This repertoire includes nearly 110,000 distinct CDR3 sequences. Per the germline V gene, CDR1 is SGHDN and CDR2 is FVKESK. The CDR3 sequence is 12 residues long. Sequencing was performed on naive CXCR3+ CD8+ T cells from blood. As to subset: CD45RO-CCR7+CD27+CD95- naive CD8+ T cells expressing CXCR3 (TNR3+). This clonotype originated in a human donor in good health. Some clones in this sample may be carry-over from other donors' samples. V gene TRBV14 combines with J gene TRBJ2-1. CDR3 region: CASSQDWDSKFF.